What follows are 9 T cell receptor beta chains derived from one specimen sequenced in a study of glioma-infiltrating T cells after dendritic cell vaccination. Sequencing was performed with immunoSEQ multiplex PCR; in TCRdb, only in-frame clones are kept and a portion is missing. Among fewer than 85,000 clones listed, about four fifths were seen once. The sample in question was blood, obtained before dendritic cell vaccination. Receptor source: a human donor with glioblastoma.

The CDR3, as DNA: TGTGCCAGCAGTTCTACAGGGGCGTATGAGCAGTTCTTC. Translation gives CASSSTGAYEQFF. The chain has TRBV6-5 and TRBJ2-1; 7 bases match TRBD1. The CDR3 sequence is 13 residues long. V shed 4 bases, J shed 8 bases, and the junction held 5 bases outside the gene matches. Germline CDR1 MNHEY, CDR2 SVGAGI.

In this sample, this clone turned up once. The chain recombines TRBV4-3 with TRBJ2-6, with D perhaps matching TRBD2 (6 bases). V lost 0 bases, J lost 0 bases, and 15 bases lay in between. The CDR3 sequence is 19 residues long. Germline V gene sequence: CDR1 LGHNA, CDR2 YSLEER. The CDR3 sequence: CASSQDGGATYSGANVLTF. For the CDR3, the DNA is TGCGCCAGCAGCCAAGATGGAGGGGCGACTTACTCTGGGGCCAACGTCCTGACTTTC.

This rearrangement joins TRBV30 to TRBJ1-4; a weak D match, TRBD1 (5 bases). The CDR3 extends over 17 amino acids. Germline CDR1 and CDR2: GTSNPN and SVGIG (reference sequence). Trimming shortened V by 0 bases and J by 7 bases, and 21 bases separated the two germline ends. For the CDR3, the DNA is TGTGCCTGGAGTGTATCATTTGGGAGGGGAGATGGTGAAAAACTGTTTTTT. This codes for CAWSVSFGRGDGEKLFF.

This clone was recorded only once. The chain carries TRBV14 and TRBJ2-5; 7 nucleotides agree with TRBD1. This CDR3 has 16 residues. The V gene's germline CDR1 is SGHDN and CDR2 FVKESK. V shed 0 bases and J 1 base; nucleotides not matched to a gene: 5. The CDR3 loop is CASSQDIEGAQETQYF. In DNA, the CDR3 is TGTGCCAGCAGCCAAGATATTGAGGGGGCCCAAGAGACCCAGTACTTC. Variable domain in full (rest from reference TRBV14 and TRBJ2-5): EAGVTQFPSHSVIEKGQTVTLRCDPISGHDNLYWYRRVMGKEIKFLLHFVKESKQDESGMPNNRFLAERTGGTYSTLKVQPAELEDSGVYFCASSQDIEGAQETQYFGPGTRLLVL.

The rearrangement uses TRBV11-2 and TRBJ2-7; D gene ambiguous. V was clipped by 2 bases and J by 2 bases, with 10 bases between them. The CDR3 covers 14 residues. The germline CDR1 and CDR2 sequences are SGHAT and FQNNGV. CDR3 nucleotide sequence: TGTGCCAGCAGCTTACAGCAGGAAACCTACGAGCAGTACTTC. This sequence encodes CASSLQQETYEQYF.

The chain uses TRBV5-8 and TRBJ2-2; 7 positions match TRBD1. CDR1 SGHTS and CDR2 YDEGEE come from the germline V gene. The CDR3 extends over 16 amino acids. Trimming took 0 bases from V and 6 from J; bases not matched to a gene: 8. As DNA, the CDR3 is TGTGCCAGCAGCTTGGTTTACGACAGGGCCTCCGGGGAGCTGTTTTTT. Translated, it gives CASSLVYDRASGELFF.

CDR3 nucleotide sequence: TGTGCCAGTAGTATGGGGATTTGGACAGGGGTTTCACCCCTCCACTTT. Residues: CASSMGIWTGVSPLHF. The gene calls are TRBV19 and TRBJ1-6, with 9 positions matching TRBD1. Trimming at V came to 3 bases and at J to 9 bases, leaving 9 bases not matched to a gene. The CDR3 has 16 residues. Germline values: CDR1 LNHDA, CDR2 SQIVND (reference sequence).

The V and J genes are TRBV5-1 and TRBJ1-1; 9 bases are a match to TRBD1. This CDR3 has 13 amino acids. Unmatched junction bases numbered 9, after V lost 4 bases and J lost 11 bases. Germline V lookup: CDR1 SGHRS, CDR2 YFSETQ. CDR3 sequence (DNA): TGCGCCAGCAGCCTACAACAGGGGGCGACCGCTTTCTTT. This sequence encodes CASSLQQGATAFF.

The gene calls are TRBV5-4 and TRBJ1-1, with 9 bases matching TRBD1. After removal of 4 bases from V and 4 bases from J, the junction contained 5 bases not matched to a gene. CDR3 length: 14 amino acids. From germline, CDR1 is SGHNT and CDR2 YYREEE (reference sequence). The CDR3, as DNA: TGTGCCAGCAGCATGGGACAGGGACGCACTGAAGCTTTCTTT. Protein: CASSMGQGRTEAFF.